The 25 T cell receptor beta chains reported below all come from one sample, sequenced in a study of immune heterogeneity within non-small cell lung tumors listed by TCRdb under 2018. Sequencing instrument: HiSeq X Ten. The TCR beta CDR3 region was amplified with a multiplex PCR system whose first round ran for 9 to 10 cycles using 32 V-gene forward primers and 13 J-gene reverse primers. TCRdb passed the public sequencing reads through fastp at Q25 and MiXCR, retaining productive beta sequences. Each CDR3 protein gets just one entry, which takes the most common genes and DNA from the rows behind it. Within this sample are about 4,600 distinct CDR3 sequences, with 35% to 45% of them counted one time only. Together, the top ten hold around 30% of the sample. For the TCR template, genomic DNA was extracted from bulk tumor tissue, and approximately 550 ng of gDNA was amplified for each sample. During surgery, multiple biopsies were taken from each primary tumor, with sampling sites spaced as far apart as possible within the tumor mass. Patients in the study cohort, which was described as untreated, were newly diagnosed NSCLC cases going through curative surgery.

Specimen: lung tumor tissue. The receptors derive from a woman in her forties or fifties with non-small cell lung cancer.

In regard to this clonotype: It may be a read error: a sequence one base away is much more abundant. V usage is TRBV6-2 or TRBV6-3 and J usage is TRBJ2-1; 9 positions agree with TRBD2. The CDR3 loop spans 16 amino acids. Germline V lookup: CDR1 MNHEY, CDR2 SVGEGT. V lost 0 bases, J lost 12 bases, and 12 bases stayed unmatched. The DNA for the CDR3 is TGTGCCAGCAGTTACTCCCGGGTAGCGGGAGCGGGAGGGCAGTTCTTC. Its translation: CASSYSRVAGAGGQFF.

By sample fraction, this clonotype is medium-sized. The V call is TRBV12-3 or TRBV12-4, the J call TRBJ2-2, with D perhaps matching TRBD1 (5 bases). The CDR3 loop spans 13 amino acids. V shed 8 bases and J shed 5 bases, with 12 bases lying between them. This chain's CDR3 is CASSRQSTGELFF. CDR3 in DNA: TGTGCCAGCTCTAGACAGTCTACCGGGGAGCTGTTTTTT.

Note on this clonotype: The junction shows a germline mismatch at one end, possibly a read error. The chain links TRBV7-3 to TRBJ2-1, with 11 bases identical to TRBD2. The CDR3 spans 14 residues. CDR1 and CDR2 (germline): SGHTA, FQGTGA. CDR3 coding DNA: TGTGCCAACAGCTCAGGGACTAGCGGCAATGAGCAGTTCTTC. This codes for CANSSGTSGNEQFF.

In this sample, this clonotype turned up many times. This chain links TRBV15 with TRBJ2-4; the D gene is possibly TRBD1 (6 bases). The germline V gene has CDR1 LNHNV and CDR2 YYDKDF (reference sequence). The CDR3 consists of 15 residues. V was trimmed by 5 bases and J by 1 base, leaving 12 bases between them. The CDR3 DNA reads TGTGCCACCAGCGGAACAGACAGGGCCAAAAACATTCAGTACTTC. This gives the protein CATSGTDRAKNIQYF.

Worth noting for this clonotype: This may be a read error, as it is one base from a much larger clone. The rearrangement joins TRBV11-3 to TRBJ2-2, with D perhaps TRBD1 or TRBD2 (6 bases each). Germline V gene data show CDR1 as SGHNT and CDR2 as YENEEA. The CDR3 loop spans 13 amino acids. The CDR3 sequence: CALRDTNTGEVFF. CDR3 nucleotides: TGTGCCCTAAGGGACACGAACACCGGGGAGGTGTTTTTT.

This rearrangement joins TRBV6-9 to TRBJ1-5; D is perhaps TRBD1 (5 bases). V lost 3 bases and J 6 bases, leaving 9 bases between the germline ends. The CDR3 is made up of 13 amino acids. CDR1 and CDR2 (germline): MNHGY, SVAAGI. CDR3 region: CASSYQGVQPQHF. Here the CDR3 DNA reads TGTGCCAGCAGTTACCAGGGTGTTCAGCCCCAGCATTTT.

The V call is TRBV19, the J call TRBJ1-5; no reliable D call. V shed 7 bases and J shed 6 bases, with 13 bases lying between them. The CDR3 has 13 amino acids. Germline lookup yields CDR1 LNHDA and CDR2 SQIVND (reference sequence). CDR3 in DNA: TGTGCCAGTAATTGGAAGGCAGGTCAGCCCCAGCATTTT. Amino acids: CASNWKAGQPQHF.

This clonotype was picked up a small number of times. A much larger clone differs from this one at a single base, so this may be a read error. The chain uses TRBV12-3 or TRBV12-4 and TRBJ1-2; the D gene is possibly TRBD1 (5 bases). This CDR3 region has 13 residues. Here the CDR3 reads CASFLDSIYCYTF. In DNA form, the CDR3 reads TGTGCCAGCTTTCTCGACAGCATCTATTGCTACACCTTC.

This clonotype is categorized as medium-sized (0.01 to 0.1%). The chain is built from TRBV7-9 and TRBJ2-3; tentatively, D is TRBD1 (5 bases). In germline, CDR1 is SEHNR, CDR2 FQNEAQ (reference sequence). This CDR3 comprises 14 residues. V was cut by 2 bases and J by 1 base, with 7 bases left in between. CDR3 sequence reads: CASSLTTGTDTQYF. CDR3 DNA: TGTGCCAGCAGCTTAACGACAGGCACAGATACGCAGTATTTT.

The CDR3 loop is CASSDQGATNEKLFF. In DNA, the CDR3 is TGTGCCAGCAGCGATCAGGGTGCAACTAATGAAAAACTGTTTTTT. V and J are TRBV3-1 and TRBJ1-4; perhaps TRBD1 as D (5 bases). CDR3 size: 15 residues. The V end was cut by 5 bases, the J end by 0 bases, with 10 bases between. The germline gives CDR1 LGHDT, CDR2 YNNKEL (reference sequence).

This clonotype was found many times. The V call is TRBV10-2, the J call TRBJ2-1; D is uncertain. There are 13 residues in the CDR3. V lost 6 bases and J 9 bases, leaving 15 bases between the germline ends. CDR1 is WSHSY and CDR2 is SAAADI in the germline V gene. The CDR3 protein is CASSNPNVAEQFF. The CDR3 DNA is TGCGCCAGCAGCAACCCCAACGTAGCTGAGCAGTTCTTC.

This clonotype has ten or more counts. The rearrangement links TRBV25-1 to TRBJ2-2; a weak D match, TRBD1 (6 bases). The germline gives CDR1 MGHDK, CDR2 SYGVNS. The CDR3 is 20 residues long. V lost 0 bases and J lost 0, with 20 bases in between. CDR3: CASSEYGVRGYPANTGELFF. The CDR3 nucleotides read TGTGCCAGCAGTGAATACGGAGTCAGGGGATATCCCGCGAACACCGGGGAGCTGTTTTTT.

The CDR3, as DNA: TGTGCCAGTAGTATCGGGACAGGGGGTAATAATTCACCCCTCCACTTT. This encodes CASSIGTGGNNSPLHF. The rearrangement joins TRBV19 to TRBJ1-6; TRBD1 matches 11 bases. The CDR3 has 16 amino acids. Trimming removed 3 bases from V and 5 bases from J; junction bases left unmatched: 3. Germline CDR1 is LNHDA and CDR2 is SQIVND (reference sequence).

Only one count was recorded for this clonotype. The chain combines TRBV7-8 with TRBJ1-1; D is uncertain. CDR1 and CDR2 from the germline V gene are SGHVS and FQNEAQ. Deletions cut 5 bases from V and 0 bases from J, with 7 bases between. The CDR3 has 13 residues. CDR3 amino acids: CASSRNMNTEAFF. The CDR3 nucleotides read TGTGCCAGCAGCCGAAACATGAACACTGAAGCTTTCTTT.

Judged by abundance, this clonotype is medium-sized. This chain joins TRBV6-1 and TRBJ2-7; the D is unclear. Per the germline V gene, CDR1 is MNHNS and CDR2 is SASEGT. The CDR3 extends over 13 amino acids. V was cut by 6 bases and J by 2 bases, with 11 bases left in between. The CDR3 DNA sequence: TGTGCCAGCAGCTGGCACCTCCCCTACGAGCAGTACTTC. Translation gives CASSWHLPYEQYF.

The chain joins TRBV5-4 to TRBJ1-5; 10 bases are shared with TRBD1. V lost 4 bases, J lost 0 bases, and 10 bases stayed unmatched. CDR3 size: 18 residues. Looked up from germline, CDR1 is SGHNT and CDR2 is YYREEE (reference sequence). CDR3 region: CASSIAGTGAASNQPQHF. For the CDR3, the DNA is TGTGCCAGCAGCATTGCCGGGACAGGGGCCGCTAGCAATCAGCCCCAGCATTTT. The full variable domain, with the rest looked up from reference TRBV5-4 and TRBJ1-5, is ETGVTQSPTHLIKTRGQQVTLRCSSQSGHNTVSWYQQALGQGPQFIFQYYREEENGRGNFPPRFSGLQFPNYSSELNVNALELDDSALYLCASSIAGTGAASNQPQHFGDGTRLSIL.

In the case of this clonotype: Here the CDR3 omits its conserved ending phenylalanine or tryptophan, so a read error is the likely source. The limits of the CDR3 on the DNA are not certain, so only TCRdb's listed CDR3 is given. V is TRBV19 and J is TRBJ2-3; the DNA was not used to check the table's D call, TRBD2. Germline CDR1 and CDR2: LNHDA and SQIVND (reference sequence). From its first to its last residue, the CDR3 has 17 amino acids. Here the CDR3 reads CASSIVTSGSNEQYFGP.

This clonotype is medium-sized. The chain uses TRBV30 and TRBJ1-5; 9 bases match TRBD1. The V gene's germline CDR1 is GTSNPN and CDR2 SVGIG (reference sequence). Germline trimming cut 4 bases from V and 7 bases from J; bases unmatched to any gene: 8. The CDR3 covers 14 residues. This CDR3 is CAWKRTGEGQPQHF. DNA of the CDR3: TGTGCCTGGAAGAGGACAGGGGAGGGCCAGCCCCAGCATTTT.

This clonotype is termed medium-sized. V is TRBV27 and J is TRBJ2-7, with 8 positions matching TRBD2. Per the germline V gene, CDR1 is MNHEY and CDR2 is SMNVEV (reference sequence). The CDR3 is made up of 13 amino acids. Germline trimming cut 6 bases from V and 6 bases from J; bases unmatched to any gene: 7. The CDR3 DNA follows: TGTGCCAGCAGGGTTAGCGGGGAGGGCGAGCAGTACTTC. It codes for CASRVSGEGEQYF.

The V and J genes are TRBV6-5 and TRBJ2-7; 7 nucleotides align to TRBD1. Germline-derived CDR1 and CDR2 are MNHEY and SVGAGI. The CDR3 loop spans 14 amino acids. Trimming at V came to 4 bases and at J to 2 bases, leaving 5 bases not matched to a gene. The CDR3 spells CASSSRDRTYEQYF. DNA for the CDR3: TGTGCCAGCAGTTCCCGGGACAGAACCTACGAGCAGTACTTC.

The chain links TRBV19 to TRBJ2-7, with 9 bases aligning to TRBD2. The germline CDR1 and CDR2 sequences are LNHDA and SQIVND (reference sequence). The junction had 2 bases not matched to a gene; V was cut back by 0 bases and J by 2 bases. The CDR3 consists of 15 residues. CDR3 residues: CASSIDGTSTYEQYF. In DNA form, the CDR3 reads TGTGCCAGTAGTATAGATGGGACTAGCACCTACGAGCAGTACTTC.

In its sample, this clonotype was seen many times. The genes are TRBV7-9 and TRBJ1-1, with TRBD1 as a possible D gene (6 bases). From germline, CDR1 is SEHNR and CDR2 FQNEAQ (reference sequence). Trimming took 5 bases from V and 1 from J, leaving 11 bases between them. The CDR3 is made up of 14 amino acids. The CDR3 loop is CASSVQGTNTEAFF. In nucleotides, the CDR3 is TGTGCCAGCAGCGTACAGGGAACGAACACTGAAGCTTTCTTT.

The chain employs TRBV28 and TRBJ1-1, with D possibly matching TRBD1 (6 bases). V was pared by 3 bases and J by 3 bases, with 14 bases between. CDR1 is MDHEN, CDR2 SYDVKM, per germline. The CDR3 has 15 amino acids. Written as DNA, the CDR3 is TGTGCCAGCAGTTTCGCGGGGGCAGGAGACACTGAAGCTTTCTTT. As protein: CASSFAGAGDTEAFF.

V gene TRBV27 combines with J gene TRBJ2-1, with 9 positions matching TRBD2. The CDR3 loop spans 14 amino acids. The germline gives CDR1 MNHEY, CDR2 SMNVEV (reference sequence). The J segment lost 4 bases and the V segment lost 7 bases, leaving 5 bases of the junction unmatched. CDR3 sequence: CASKRTSVYNEQFF. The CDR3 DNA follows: TGTGCCAGCAAAAGGACTAGCGTATACAATGAGCAGTTCTTC.

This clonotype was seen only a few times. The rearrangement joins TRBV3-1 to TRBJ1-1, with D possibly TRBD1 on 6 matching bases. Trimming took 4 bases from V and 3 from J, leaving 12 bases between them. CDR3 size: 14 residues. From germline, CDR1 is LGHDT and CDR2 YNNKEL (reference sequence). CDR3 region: CASSRLQGDTEAFF. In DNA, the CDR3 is TGTGCCAGCAGCCGCCTACAGGGCGACACTGAAGCTTTCTTT. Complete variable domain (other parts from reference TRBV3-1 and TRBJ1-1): DTAVSQTPKYLVTQMGNDKSIKCEQNLGHDTMYWYKQDSKKFLKIMFSYNNKELIINETVPNRFSPKSPDKAHLNLHINSLELGDSAVYFCASSRLQGDTEAFFGQGTRLTVV.